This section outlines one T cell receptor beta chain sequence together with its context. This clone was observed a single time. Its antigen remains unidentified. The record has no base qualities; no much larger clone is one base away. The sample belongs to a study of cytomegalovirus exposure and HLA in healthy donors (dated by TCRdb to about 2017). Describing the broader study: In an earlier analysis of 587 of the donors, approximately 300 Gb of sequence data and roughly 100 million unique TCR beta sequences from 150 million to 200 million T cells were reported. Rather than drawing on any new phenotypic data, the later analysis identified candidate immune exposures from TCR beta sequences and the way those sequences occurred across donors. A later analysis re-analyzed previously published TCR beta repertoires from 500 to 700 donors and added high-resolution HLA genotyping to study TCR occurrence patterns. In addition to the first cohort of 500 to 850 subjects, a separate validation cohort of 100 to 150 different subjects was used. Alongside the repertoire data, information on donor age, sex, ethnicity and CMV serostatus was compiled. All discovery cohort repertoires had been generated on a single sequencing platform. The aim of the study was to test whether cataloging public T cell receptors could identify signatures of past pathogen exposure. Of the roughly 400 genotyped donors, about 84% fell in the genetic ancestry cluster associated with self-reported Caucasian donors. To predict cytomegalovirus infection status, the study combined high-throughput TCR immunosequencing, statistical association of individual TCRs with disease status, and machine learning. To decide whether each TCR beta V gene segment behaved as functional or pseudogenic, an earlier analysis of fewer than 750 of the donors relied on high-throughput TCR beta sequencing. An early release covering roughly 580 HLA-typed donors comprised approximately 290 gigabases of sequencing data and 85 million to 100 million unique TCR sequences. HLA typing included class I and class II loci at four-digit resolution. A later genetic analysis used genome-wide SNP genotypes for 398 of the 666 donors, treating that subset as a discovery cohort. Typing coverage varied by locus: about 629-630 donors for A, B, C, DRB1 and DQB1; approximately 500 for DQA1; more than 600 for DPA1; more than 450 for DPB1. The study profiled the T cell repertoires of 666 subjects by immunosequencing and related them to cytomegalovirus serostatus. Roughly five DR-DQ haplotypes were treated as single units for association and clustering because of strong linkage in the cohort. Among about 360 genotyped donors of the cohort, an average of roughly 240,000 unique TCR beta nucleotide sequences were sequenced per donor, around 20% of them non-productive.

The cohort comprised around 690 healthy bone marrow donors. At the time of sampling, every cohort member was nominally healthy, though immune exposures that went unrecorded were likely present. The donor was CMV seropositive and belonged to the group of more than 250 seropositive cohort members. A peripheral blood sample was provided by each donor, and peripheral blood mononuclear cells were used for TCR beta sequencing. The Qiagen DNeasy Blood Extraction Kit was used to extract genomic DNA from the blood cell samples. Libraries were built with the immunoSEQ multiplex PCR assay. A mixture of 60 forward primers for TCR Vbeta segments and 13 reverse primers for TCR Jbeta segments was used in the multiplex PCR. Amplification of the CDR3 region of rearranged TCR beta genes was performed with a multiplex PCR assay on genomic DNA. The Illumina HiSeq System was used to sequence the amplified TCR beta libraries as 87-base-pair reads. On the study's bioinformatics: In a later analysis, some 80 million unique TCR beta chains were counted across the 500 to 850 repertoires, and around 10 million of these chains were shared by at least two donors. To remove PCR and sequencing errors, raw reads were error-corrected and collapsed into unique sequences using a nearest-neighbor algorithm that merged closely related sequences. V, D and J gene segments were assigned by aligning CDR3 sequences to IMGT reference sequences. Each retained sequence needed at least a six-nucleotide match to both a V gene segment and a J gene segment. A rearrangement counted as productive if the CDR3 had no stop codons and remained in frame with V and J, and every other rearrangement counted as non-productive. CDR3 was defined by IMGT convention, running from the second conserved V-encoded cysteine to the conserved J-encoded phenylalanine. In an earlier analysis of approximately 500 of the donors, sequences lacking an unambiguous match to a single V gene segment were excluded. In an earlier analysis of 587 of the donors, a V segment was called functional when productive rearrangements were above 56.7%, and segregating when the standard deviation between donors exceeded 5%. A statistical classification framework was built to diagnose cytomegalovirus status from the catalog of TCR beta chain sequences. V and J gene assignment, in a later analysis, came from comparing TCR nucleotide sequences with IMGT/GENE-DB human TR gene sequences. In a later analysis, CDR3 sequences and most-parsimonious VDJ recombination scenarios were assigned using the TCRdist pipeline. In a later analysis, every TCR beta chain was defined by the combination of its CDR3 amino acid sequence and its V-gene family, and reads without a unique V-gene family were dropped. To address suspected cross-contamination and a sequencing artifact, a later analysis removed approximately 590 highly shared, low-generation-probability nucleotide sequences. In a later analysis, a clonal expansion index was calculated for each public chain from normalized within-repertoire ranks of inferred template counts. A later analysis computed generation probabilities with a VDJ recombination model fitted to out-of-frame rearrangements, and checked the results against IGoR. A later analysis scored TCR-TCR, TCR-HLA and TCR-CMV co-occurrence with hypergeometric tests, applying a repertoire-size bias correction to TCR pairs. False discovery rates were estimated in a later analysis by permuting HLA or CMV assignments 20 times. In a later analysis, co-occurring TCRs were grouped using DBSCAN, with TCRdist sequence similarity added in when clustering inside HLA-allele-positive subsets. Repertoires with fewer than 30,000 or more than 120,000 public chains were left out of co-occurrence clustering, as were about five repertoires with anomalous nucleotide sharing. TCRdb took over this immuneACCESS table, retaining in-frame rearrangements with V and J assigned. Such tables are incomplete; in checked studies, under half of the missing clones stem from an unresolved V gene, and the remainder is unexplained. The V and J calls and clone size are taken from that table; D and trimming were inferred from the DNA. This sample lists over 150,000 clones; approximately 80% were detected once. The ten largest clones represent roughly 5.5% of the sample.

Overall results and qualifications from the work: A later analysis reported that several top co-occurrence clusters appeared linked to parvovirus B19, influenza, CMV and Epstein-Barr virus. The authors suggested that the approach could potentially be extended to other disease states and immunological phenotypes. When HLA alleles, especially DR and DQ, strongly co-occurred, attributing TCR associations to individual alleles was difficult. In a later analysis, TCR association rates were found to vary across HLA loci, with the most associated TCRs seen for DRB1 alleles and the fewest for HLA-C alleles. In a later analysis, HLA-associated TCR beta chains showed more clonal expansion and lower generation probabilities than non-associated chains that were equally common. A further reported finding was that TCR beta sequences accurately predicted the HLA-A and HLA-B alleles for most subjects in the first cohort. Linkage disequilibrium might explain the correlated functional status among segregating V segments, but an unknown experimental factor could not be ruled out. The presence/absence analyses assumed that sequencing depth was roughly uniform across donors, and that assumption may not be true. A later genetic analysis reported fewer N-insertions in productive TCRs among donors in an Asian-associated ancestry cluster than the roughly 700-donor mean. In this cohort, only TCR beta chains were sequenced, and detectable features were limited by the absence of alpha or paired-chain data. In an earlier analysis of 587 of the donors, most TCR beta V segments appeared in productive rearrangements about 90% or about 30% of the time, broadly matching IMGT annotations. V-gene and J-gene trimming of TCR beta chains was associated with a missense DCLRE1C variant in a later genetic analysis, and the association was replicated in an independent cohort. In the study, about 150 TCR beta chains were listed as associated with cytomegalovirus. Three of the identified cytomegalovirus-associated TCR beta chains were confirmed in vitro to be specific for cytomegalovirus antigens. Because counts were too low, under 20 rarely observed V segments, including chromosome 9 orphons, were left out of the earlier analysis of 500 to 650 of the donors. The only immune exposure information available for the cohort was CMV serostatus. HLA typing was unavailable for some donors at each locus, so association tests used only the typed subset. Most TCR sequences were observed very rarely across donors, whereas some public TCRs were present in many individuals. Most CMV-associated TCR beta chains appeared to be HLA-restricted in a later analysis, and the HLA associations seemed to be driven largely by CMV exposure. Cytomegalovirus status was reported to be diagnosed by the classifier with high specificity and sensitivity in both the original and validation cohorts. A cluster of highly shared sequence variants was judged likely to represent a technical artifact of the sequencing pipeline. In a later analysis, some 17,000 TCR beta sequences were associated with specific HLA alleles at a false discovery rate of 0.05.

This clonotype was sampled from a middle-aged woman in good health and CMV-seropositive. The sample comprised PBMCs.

The nucleotides read TGTGCCAGTAGAGACAGGGGCGGGACGGGGTTGAAAGAAAAACTGTTTTTT. Its coded protein is CASRDRGGTGLKEKLFF. The chain is made from TRBV19 and TRBJ1-4; 8 junctional bases match TRBD1. Ends trimmed: V by 6 bases, J by 8 bases; bases unmatched to a gene: 17. The CDR3, from cysteine to phenylalanine, totals 17 residues. Only the CDR3 DNA is retained, 51 bases long and in frame from the first base. Looking up the germline V gene (reference sequence) yields CDR1 LNHDA and CDR2 SQIVND.